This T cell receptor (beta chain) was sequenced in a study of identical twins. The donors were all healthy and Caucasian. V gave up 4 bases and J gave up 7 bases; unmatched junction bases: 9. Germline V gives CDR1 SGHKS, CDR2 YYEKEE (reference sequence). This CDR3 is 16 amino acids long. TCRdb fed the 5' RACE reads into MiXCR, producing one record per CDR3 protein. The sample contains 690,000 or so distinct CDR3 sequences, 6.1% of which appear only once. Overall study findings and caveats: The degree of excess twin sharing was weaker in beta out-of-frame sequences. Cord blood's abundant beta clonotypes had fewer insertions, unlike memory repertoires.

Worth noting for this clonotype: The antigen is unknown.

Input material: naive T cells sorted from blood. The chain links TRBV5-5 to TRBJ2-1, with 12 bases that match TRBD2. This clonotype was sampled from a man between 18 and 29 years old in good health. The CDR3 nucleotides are TGTGCCAGCAGCCACCGACTAGCGGGAGTGCATAATGAGCAGTTCTTC. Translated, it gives CASSHRLAGVHNEQFF.